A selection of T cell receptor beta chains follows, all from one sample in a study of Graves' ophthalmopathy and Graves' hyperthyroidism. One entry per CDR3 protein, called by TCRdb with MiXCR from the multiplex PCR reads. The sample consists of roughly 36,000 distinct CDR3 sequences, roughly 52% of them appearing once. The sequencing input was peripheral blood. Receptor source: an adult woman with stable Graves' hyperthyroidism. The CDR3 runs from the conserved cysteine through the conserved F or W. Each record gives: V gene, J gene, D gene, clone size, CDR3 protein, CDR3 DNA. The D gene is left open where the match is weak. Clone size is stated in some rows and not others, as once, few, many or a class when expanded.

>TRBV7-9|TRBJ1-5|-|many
CASSPGTSPSQPQHF
TGTGCCAGCAGTCCCGGGACCTCCCCCTCCCAGCCCCAGCATTTT
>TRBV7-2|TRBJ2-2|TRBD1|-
CASSYSAGTANTGELFF
TGTGCCAGCAGCTACAGCGCCGGGACAGCGAACACCGGGGAGCTGTTTTTT
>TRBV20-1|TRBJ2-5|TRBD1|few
CSVRKATGRFGETQYF
TGCAGTGTTCGAAAGGCGACAGGGCGGTTCGGGGAGACCCAGTACTTC
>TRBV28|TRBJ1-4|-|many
CASSYAQNEKLFF
TGTGCCAGCAGTTACGCGCAGAATGAAAAACTGTTTTTT
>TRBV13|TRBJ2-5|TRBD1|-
CASPAGTGGKETQYF
TGTGCCAGCCCCGCCGGGACAGGGGGCAAAGAGACCCAGTACTTC
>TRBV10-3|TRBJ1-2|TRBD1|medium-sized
CAISGDRGYTF
TGTGCCATCAGTGGGGACAGGGGCTACACCTTC
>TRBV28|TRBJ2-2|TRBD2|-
CASSLGTSATGELFF
TGTGCCAGCAGTCTTGGGACTAGCGCCACCGGGGAGCTGTTTTTT
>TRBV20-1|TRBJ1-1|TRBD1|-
CSARTGTGNTEAFF
TGCAGTGCTAGAACCGGGACAGGGAACACTGAAGCTTTCTTT
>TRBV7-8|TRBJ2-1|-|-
CASSFAQYNEHFF
TGTGCCAGCAGCTTCGCGCAGTACAATGAGCATTTCTTC
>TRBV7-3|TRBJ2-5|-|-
CASSFSDAETQYF
TGTGCCAGCAGCTTTTCGGACGCGGAGACCCAGTACTTC
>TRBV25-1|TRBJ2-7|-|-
CASSELREQYF
TGTGCCAGCAGTGAACTAAGAGAGCAGTACTTC
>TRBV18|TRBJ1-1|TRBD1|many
CASSPIGTENTEAFF
TGTGCCAGCTCACCAATAGGGACAGAGAACACTGAAGCTTTCTTT
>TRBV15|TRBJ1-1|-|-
CATSRDLLTTETFF
TGTGCCACCAGCAGAGATCTATTGACCACAGAAACTTTCTTT
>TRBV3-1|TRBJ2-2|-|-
CASSQGRIGELFF
TGTGCCAGCAGCCAGGGGCGCATCGGGGAGCTGTTTTTT
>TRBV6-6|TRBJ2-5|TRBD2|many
CASSARLAGVEQETQYF
TGTGCCAGCAGTGCACGACTAGCGGGAGTGGAACAAGAGACCCAGTACTTC
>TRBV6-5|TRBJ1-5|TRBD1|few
CASTGRGRLQPQHF
TGTGCCAGCACTGGCAGGGGGCGCCTTCAGCCCCAGCATTTT
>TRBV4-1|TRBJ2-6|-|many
CASSQVGAIQPNSGANVLTF
TGCGCCAGCAGCCAAGTAGGGGCCATCCAACCGAACTCTGGGGCCAACGTCCTGACTTTC
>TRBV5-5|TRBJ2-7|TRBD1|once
CASSGGTGAYEQYF
TGTGCCAGCAGCGGAGGGACAGGGGCCTACGAGCAGTACTTC
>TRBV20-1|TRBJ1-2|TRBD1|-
CSAPNTDRGLNTF
TGCAGTGCCCCCAACACGGACAGGGGGTTAAACACCTTC
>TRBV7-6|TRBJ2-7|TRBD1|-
CASSSPGTGVYEQYF
TGTGCCAGCAGCTCGCCCGGGACAGGGGTCTACGAGCAGTACTTC
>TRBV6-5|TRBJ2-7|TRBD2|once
CASSVSGMAYKQYF
TGTGCCAGCAGTGTTAGCGGGATGGCCTACAAGCAGTACTTC
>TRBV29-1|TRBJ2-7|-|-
CSVESTEPFSYEQYF
TGCAGCGTTGAGAGCACGGAACCCTTCTCCTACGAGCAGTACTTC
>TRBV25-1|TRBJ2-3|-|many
CASSGMGYTDTQYF
TGTGCCAGCAGTGGTATGGGGTATACAGATACGCAGTATTTT
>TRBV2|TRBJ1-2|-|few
CASSEKGLGYTF
TGTGCCAGCAGTGAGAAGGGACTGGGCTACACCTTC
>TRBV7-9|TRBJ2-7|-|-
CASSLDGVYEQYF
TGTGCCAGCAGCTTGGACGGGGTCTACGAGCAGTACTTC
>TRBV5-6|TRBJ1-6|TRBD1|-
CASSKTSGTGPSPLHF
TGTGCCAGCAGCAAAACTAGCGGGACAGGGCCTTCACCCCTCCACTTT
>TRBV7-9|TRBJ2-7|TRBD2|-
CASSLPGTSGWEQYF
TGTGCCAGCAGCCTTCCCGGGACTAGCGGGTGGGAGCAGTACTTC
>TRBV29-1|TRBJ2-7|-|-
CSVGLTHDYEQYF
TGCAGCGTCGGCCTCACCCACGACTACGAGCAGTACTTC
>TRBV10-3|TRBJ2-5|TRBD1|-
CAISATGGGETQYF
TGTGCCATCAGTGCTACAGGGGGAGGTGAGACCCAGTACTTC
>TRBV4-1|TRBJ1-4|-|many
CASSQPPPRRATNEKLFF
TGCGCCAGCAGCCAACCACCCCCAAGAAGGGCAACTAATGAAAAACTGTTTTTT
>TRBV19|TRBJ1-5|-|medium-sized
CASSILWGQPQHF
TGTGCCAGTAGTATTCTTTGGGGTCAGCCCCAGCATTTT
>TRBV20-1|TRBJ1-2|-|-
CSASNSMGYTF
TGCAGTGCTAGCAACTCTATGGGCTACACCTTC
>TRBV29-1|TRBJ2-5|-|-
CSVDKGWEETQYF
TGCAGCGTTGATAAGGGGTGGGAAGAGACCCAGTACTTC
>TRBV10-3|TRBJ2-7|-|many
CAISRLPYEQYF
TGTGCCATCAGTCGACTACCTTACGAGCAGTACTTC
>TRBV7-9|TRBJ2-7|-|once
CASSLAGADEQYF
TGTGCCAGCAGCTTAGCGGGAGCTGACGAGCAGTACTTC
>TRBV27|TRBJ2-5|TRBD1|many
CASRTFYRQGQEETQYF
TGTGCCAGCAGGACCTTTTATAGACAGGGACAAGAAGAGACCCAGTACTTC
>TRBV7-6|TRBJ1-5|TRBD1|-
CASSLASSGTGGGNQPQHF
TGTGCCAGCAGCTTAGCGTCTAGCGGGACAGGGGGCGGCAATCAGCCCCAGCATTTT
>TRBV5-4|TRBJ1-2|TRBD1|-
CASSFGTGFGYTF
TGTGCCAGCAGCTTCGGGACAGGGTTTGGCTACACCTTC